This TCR beta chain stems from a study of blood T cell repertoires in COVID-19. Study as a whole: COVID-19 samples from acute and convalescent phases originated in the United States, Italy and Spain. PBMCs, B-cell-depleted T cells, or T cells were the source of the cDNA or gDNA that made up the material.

TCRdb keeps only in-frame clones here, not all; method: immunoSEQ multiplex PCR. Of 110,000 to 150,000 clones in the sample, roughly 79% were seen once. This clonotype was sampled from a woman aged 55-70 years with acute or convalescent COVID-19. The sequenced material came from peripheral blood.

The CDR3 protein is CASSMSAAGTDTQYF. The DNA for the CDR3 is TGTGCCAGTAGTATGTCAGCGGCCGGCACAGATACGCAGTATTTT. The chain has TRBV19 and TRBJ2-3; D possibly corresponds to TRBD2 (5 bases). Germline V gene lookup returns CDR1 LNHDA and CDR2 SQIVND (reference sequence). V gave up 3 bases and J gave up 1 base, with 11 bases separating them. This CDR3 comprises 15 residues.